This T cell receptor (beta chain) was captured by sequencing in a study of blood T cell repertoires in COVID-19. Turning to the study itself: The study drew acute and convalescent COVID-19 samples from the United States, Italy and Spain. PBMCs, B-cell-depleted T cells, or T cells provided the cDNA or gDNA that made up the material.

The CDR3 runs to 16 residues. The V and J ends lost 3 bases and 4 bases, in that order; junction bases with no gene match: 6. The germline CDR1 and CDR2 sequences are GTSNPN and SVGIG (reference sequence). The authors' processing: Using reference gene primer amplification, nucleated cell counts were estimated. Some clones are missing from TCRdb's copy, which holds only in-frame ones; the method was immunoSEQ multiplex PCR. V, J and clone size derive from that table, while D and trimming were established from the DNA sequence. Among fewer than 120,000 clones listed, over 60% were seen once. V and J are TRBV30 and TRBJ2-5; the match to TRBD2 covers 15 bases. The sequence was collected from an elderly woman with acute or convalescent COVID-19. The source material was peripheral blood. This CDR3 reads CAWSPGLAGGGETQYF. As DNA, the CDR3 is TGTGCCTGGAGCCCCGGACTAGCGGGAGGGGGAGAGACCCAGTACTTC.